This T cell receptor beta chain is drawn from a study of T cell responses to AZD1222 COVID-19 vaccine. V was pared by 3 bases and J by 2 bases, with 16 bases between. The CDR3 contains 16 residues. CDR1 is SGHTA and CDR2 is FQGNSA in the germline V gene. Broader study findings: No repertoire was sampled before or during the peak T cell response, only after it.

About this clone: Its antigen is not identified.

Some clones are missing from TCRdb's copy, which holds only in-frame ones; the method was immunoSEQ multiplex PCR. The sample shows roughly 120,000 clones, roughly 93% of them seen only once. The J gene is TRBJ1-2, the V gene TRBV7-2, with D perhaps matching TRBD1 (6 bases). The specimen comprised peripheral blood, sampled on day 0 of AZD1222 vaccination. This TCR was recovered from an adult in good health. CDR3 in amino acids: CASSFPGTTLNYGYTF. The CDR3 nucleotides read TGTGCCAGCAGCTTCCCCGGGACAACACTCAACTATGGCTACACCTTC.